The 16 T cell receptor beta chains reported below all come from one sample, sequenced in a study of early T cells in non-severe SARS-CoV-2 infection. Via MiXCR, TCRdb re-called the 5' RACE reads, giving one row per CDR3 protein. The sample yields over 60,000 distinct CDR3 sequences, about 9% seen once. The sequenced sample was whole blood. The receptor set was obtained from an adult who was a healthcare worker with PCR-confirmed SARS-CoV-2 infection or an uninfected control (not recorded which).

The chain uses TRBV7-8 and TRBJ1-1; 8 bases match TRBD1. The V gene's germline CDR1 is SGHVS and CDR2 FQNEAQ. The CDR3 spans 16 residues. V lost 7 bases and J lost 11; bases outside the gene matches: 21. The CDR3 loop reads CASNPSLSGGGDPAFF. Written as DNA, the CDR3 is TGTGCCAGCAACCCATCCCTATCAGGGGGCGGTGATCCGGCTTTCTTT.

V gene TRBV9 combines with J gene TRBJ1-2; no reliable D call. The CDR3 runs to 12 residues. CDR1 and CDR2 from the germline V gene are SGDLS and YYNGEE. The ends were cut back, 7 bases at V and 4 bases at J, with 11 bases in the middle. The CDR3 is CASGGESYGYTF. CDR3 DNA sequence: TGTGCCAGCGGCGGGGAGTCCTATGGCTACACCTTC.

This clonotype was detected many times. This sequence joins TRBV6-9 and TRBJ2-3, with no clear D. CDR1 is MNHGY and CDR2 is SVAAGI in the germline V gene. Trimming shortened V by 3 bases and J by 1 base, and 11 bases separated the two germline ends. This CDR3 spans 15 amino acids. The CDR3 DNA reads as TGTGCCAGCAGTTACCCCGAAAACTGCACAGATACGCAGTATTTT. This encodes CASSYPENCTDTQYF.

This clonotype showed up just a few times. V and J are TRBV6-2 or TRBV6-3 and TRBJ2-5; TRBD2 is a possible D gene (6 bases). This CDR3 spans 13 amino acids. Germline V CDR1 and CDR2: MNHEY, SVGEGT. Deletions cut 4 bases from V and 1 base from J, with 7 bases between. The CDR3: CASSSGLQETQYF. The CDR3, as DNA: TGTGCCAGCAGTTCGGGACTCCAAGAGACCCAGTACTTC.

This clonotype was seen repeatedly, ten times or more. The chain uses TRBV12-3 or TRBV12-4 and TRBJ1-4; 7 positions agree with TRBD1. This CDR3 spans 15 amino acids. With V trimmed by 1 base and J by 3 bases, 2 bases remained unmatched. CDR3 region: CASSLGTGANEKLFF. CDR3 coding DNA: TGTGCCAGCAGTTTAGGGACAGGTGCTAATGAAAAACTGTTTTTT.

This clonotype was found a few times. This sequence joins TRBV30 and TRBJ1-3; no firm D call. Germline CDR1 GTSNPN, CDR2 SVGIG (reference sequence). The CDR3 runs 13 residues. V was clipped by 8 bases and J by 8 bases, with 19 bases between them. This chain's CDR3 is CAGSRTFDYTIYF. The CDR3 nucleotides read TGTGCCGGCAGCCGGACTTTCGATTACACCATATATTTT.

The chain combines TRBV18 with TRBJ1-1, with a weak D call TRBD1 (5 bases). V was pared by 2 bases and J by 1 base, with 14 bases between. Germline loops: CDR1 KGHSH, CDR2 LQKENI. The length of the CDR3 is 16 residues. In DNA form, the CDR3 reads TGTGCCAGCTCACCATTCCCCGTTCAGGGGAACACTGAAGCTTTCTTT. It specifies CASSPFPVQGNTEAFF.

This clonotype was detected ten times or more. This chain links TRBV20-1 with TRBJ2-1; a weak D match, TRBD2 (5 bases). V lost 6 bases and J lost 3, with 9 bases in between. In germline, CDR1 is DFQATT, CDR2 SNEGSKA (reference sequence). The CDR3 loop spans 12 amino acids. The CDR3 sequence is CSADRGYNEQFF. CDR3 sequence (DNA): TGCAGTGCCGACCGGGGCTACAATGAGCAGTTCTTC.

This clonotype was seen many times. The chain recombines TRBV10-3 with TRBJ2-3; D is ambiguous. Trimming pared 6 bases from V and 5 bases from J, leaving 15 bases between. Germline assignment: CDR1 ENHRY and CDR2 SYGVKD. The CDR3 runs 14 residues. The CDR3 DNA reads TGTGCCATCAGCCAAATCAAACCATTAGATACGCAGTATTTT. Translating gives CAISQIKPLDTQYF.

This clonotype has at least ten counts. The J gene is TRBJ1-5, the V gene TRBV28; TRBD1 might be the D (6 bases). V lost 7 bases, J lost 4 bases, and 14 bases lay in between. CDR3 length: 14 residues. Germline V CDR1 and CDR2: MDHEN, SYDVKM. CDR3 region: CASTSGGLNQPQHF. Here the CDR3 DNA reads TGTGCCAGCACATCCGGGGGGCTGAATCAGCCCCAGCATTTT. The variable domain in full, with the rest retrieved from reference TRBV28 and TRBJ1-5, is DVKVTQSSRYLVKRTGEKVFLECVQDMDHENMFWYRQDPGLGLRLIYFSYDVKMKEKGDIPEGYSVSREKKERFSLILESASTNQTSMYLCASTSGGLNQPQHFGDGTRLSIL.

The sample holds a few counts of this clonotype. The chain is built from TRBV5-8 and TRBJ1-6; the D is unclear. CDR3 length equals 12 residues. Germline lookup yields CDR1 SGHTS and CDR2 YDEGEE. V was clipped by 0 bases and J by 14 bases, with 9 bases between them. The CDR3 DNA reads TGTGCCAGCAGCTTGGAGCGGGAGTCCCTCCACTTT. Amino acids: CASSLERESLHF. The whole variable domain, remainder taken from reference TRBV5-8 and TRBJ1-6, is EAGVTQSPTHLIKTRGQQATLRCSPISGHTSVYWYQQALGLGLQFLLWYDEGEERNRGNFPPRFSGRQFPNYSSELNVNALELEDSALYLCASSLERESLHFGNGTRLTVT.

This clonotype was detected ten times or more. V usage is TRBV5-4 and J usage is TRBJ2-3; possible D gene TRBD1, 6 bases. Between the trimmed V and J ends, which lost 3 bases and 0 bases, there was a span of 8 bases. The CDR3 spans 14 residues. Germline CDR1 reads SGHNT; CDR2 reads YYREEE (reference sequence). The CDR3 sequence is CASSSGTSTDTQYF. The CDR3, as DNA: TGTGCCAGCAGCTCCGGGACAAGCACAGATACGCAGTATTTT.

This clonotype was observed a handful of times. The V gene is TRBV4-2, the J gene TRBJ1-4; D ambiguous. The CDR3 is 12 residues long. The germline CDR1 and CDR2 sequences are LGHNA and YNFKEQ. Trimming took off 4 bases at V and 5 bases at J, with 5 bases between the two ends. CDR3 nucleotides: TGTGCCAGCAGCCCCCAGAATGAAAAACTGTTTTTT. Amino acids: CASSPQNEKLFF.

V and J are TRBV20-1 and TRBJ2-1, with TRBD2 matching over 11 bases. CDR1 and CDR2 from the germline V gene are DFQATT and SNEGSKA (reference sequence). J lost 9 bases, V lost 1 base, and 14 bases had no gene match. This CDR3 has 17 residues. The CDR3 region has the DNA TGCAGTGCTAGAGCCCTGACTAGCGGGACCCCCTTGGGTGAGCAGTTCTTC. Amino acids: CSARALTSGTPLGEQFF.

Details on this clonotype: A clone one base away is much larger, so this may be a read error. Given the absence of the conserved phenylalanine or tryptophan at the CDR3 end, a read error is likely. The J gene is TRBJ2-1, the V gene TRBV7-7, with D possibly being TRBD2 (7 bases). Germline CDR1 SSHAT, CDR2 FNYEAQ (reference sequence). The length of the CDR3 is 9 residues. The chain's CDR3 is CAGGLKQFY. As DNA, the CDR3 is TGTGCGGGGGGGCTTAAGCAGTTCTAC.

This chain joins TRBV7-9 and TRBJ2-7; a weak D match, TRBD1 (5 bases). The V end lost 5 bases, the J end lost 4 bases, and 12 bases lay between the germline ends. Per germline, CDR1 SEHNR and CDR2 FQNEAQ (reference sequence). The CDR3 length is 13 residues. DNA of the CDR3: TGTGCCAGCAGCCTTTTGGACAAGTACGAGCAGTACTTC. Translation gives CASSLLDKYEQYF.